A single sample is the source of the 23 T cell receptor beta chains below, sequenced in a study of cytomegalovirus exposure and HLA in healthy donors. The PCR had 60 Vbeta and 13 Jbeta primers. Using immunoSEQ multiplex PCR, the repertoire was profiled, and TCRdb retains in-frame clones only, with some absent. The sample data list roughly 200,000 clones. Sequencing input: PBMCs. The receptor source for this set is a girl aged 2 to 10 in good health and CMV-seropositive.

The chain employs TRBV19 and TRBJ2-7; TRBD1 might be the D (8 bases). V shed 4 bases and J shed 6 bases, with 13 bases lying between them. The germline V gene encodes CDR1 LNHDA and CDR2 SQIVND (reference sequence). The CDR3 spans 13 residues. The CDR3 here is CASSKTGEGEQYF. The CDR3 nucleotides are TGTGCCAGTAGTAAGACAGGGGAGGGCGAGCAGTACTTC.

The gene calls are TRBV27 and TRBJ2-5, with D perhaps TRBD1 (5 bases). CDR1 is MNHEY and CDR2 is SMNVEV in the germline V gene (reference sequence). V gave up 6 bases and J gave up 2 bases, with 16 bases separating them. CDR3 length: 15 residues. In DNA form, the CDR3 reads TGTGCCAGCAGACCCGACTGGGGCCGTCAAGAGACCCAGTACTTC. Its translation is CASRPDWGRQETQYF.

CDR3 sequence: CASTFSGDSYEQYF. Written as DNA, the CDR3 is TGTGCCAGTACCTTTAGCGGAGACTCCTACGAGCAGTACTTC. The chain uses TRBV19 and TRBJ2-7; tentatively, D is TRBD2 (6 bases). The CDR3 is made up of 14 amino acids. Germline values: CDR1 LNHDA, CDR2 SQIVND (reference sequence). V lost 7 bases and J 0 bases, leaving 13 bases between the germline ends.

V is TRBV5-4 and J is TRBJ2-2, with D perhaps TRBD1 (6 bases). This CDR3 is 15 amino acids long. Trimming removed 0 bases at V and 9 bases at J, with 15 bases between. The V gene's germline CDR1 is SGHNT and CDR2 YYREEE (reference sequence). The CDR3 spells CASSLAPGDERELFF. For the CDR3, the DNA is TGTGCCAGCAGCTTGGCGCCAGGGGATGAGCGGGAGCTGTTTTTT.

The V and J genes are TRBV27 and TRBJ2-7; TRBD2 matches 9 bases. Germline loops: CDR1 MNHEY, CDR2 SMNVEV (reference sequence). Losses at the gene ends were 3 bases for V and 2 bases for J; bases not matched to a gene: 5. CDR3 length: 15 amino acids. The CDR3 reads CASSLATSGTYEQYF. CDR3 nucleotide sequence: TGTGCCAGCAGTTTGGCGACTAGCGGAACCTACGAGCAGTACTTC.

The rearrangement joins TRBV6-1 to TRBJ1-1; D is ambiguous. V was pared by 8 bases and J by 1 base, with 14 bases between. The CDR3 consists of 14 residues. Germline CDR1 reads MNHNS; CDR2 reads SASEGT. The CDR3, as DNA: TGTGCCAGCTCACGGGGTCACGGGAACACTGAAGCTTTCTTT. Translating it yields CASSRGHGNTEAFF.

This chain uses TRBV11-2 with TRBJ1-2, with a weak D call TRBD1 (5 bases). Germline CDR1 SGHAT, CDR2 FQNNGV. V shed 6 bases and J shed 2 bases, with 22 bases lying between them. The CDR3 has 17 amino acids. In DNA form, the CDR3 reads TGTGCCAGCAGTCTTAGAAAGGCAGGGAAGGGGAACTATGGCTACACCTTC. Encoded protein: CASSLRKAGKGNYGYTF.

The CDR3 DNA is TGTGCCAGCAGCTCTAGGGGACAGGGGGCTCTAAGTGAAAAACTGTTTTTT. It is translated as CASSSRGQGALSEKLFF. This chain uses TRBV5-5 with TRBJ1-4; 12 positions agree with TRBD1. This CDR3 region has 17 residues. V lost 3 bases to trimming and J lost 7 bases; unmatched junction nucleotides: 10. Germline-derived CDR1 and CDR2 are SGHKS and YYEKEE (reference sequence). Using reference TRBV5-5 and TRBJ1-4 for the parts outside the CDR3, the full variable domain is DAGVTQSPTHLIKTRGQQVTLRCSPISGHKSVSWYQQVLGQGPQFIFQYYEKEERGRGNFPDRFSARQFPNYSSELNVNALLLGDSALYLCASSSRGQGALSEKLFFGSGTQLSVL.

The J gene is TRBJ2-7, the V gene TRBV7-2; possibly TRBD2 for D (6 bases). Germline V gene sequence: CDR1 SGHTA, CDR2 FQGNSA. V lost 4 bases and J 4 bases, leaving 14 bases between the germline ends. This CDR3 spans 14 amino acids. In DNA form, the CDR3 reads TGTGCCAGCAGCTACCCGGGACTTAATTACGAGCAGTACTTC. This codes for CASSYPGLNYEQYF.

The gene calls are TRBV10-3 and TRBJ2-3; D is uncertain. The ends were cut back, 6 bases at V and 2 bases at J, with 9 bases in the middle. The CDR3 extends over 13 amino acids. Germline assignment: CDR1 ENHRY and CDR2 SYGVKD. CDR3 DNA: TGTGCCATCAGCGGAGATAACACAGATACGCAGTATTTT. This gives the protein CAISGDNTDTQYF.

The CDR3 loop is CASSHPTGRFYEQYF. The DNA of the CDR3 is TGCGCCAGCAGCCACCCGACAGGGCGGTTTTACGAGCAGTACTTC. The gene calls are TRBV4-1 and TRBJ2-7; 7 nucleotides match TRBD1. The length of the CDR3 is 15 residues. Germline V gene data show CDR1 as MGHRA and CDR2 as YSYEKL. V dropped 3 bases and J dropped 4; count of bases not matched to a gene: 9.

CDR3 loop: CASSYGRDQPQHF. The CDR3 nucleotides are TGTGCCAGCAGTTACGGCCGGGATCAGCCCCAGCATTTT. V and J are TRBV6-6 and TRBJ1-5; D is unclear. Trimming removed 2 bases from V and 5 bases from J, with 7 bases in between. CDR3 length equals 13 residues. CDR1 and CDR2 from the germline V gene are MNHNY and SVGAGI (reference sequence).

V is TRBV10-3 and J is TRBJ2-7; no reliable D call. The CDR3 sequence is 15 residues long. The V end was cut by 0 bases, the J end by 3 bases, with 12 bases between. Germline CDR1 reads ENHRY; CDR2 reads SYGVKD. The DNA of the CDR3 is TGTGCCATCAGTGAGTCAGGTAGAGGCGTCTACGAGCAGTACTTC. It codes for CAISESGRGVYEQYF.

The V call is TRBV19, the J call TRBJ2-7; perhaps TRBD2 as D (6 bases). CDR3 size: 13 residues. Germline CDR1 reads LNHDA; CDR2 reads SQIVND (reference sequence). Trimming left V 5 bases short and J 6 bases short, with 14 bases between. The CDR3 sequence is CASSSTRGSEQYF. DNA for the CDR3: TGTGCCAGTAGTTCCACCCGGGGGAGCGAGCAGTACTTC.

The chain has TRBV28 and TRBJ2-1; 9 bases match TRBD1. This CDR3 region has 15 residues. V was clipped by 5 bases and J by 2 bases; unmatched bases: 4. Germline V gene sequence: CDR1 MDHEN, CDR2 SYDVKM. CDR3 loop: CASSPGTGPYNEQFF. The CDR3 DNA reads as TGTGCCAGCAGTCCCGGGACAGGGCCCTACAATGAGCAGTTCTTC.

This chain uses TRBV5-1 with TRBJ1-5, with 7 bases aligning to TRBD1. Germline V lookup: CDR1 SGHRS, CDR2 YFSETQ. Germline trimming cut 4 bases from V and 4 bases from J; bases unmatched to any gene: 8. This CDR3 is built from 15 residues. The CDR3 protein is CASSPNGQENQPQHF. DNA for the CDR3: TGCGCCAGCAGCCCGAACGGACAGGAAAATCAGCCCCAGCATTTT.

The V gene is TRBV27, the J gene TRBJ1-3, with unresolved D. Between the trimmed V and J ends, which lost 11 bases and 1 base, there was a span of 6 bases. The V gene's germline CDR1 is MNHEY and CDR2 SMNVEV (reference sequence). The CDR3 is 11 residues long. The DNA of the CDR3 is TGTGCCTCCGGTTCTGGAAACACCATATATTTT. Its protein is CASGSGNTIYF.

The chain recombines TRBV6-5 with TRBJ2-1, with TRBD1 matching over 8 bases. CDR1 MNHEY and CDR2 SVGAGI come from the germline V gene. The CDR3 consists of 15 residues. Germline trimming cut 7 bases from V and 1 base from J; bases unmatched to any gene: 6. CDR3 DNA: TGTGCCAGCAAAAGAGACAGGGGATCCTACAATGAGCAGTTCTTC. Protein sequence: CASKRDRGSYNEQFF.

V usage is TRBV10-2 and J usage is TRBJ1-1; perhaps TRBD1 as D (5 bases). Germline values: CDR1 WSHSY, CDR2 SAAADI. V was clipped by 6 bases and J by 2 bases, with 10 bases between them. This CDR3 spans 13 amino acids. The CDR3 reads CASRIDRNTEAFF. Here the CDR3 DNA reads TGCGCCAGCAGGATTGACAGAAACACTGAAGCTTTCTTT.

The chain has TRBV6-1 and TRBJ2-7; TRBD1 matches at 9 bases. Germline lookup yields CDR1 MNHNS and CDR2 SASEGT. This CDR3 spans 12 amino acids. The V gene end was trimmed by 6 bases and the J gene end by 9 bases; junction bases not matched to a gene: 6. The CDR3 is CASRGTGGWQYF. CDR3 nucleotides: TGTGCCAGCAGGGGAACAGGGGGCTGGCAGTACTTC.

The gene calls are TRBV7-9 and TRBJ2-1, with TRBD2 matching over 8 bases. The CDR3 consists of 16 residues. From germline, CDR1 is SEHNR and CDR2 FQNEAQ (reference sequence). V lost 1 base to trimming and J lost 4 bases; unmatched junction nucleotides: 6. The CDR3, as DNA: TGTGCCAGCAGCTTAGTACGGTTAGCGGGGTACAATGAGCAGTTCTTC. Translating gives CASSLVRLAGYNEQFF.

The CDR3 coding sequence is TGTGCCAGCAGTAGTGGAAACGACTACCCCAATGAGCAGTTCTTC. It specifies CASSSGNDYPNEQFF. The chain joins TRBV27 to TRBJ2-1, with TRBD2 as a possible D gene (5 bases). Germline V gives CDR1 MNHEY, CDR2 SMNVEV (reference sequence). V was shortened by 5 bases and J by 6 bases, with 17 bases between the two germline ends. This CDR3 has 15 residues.

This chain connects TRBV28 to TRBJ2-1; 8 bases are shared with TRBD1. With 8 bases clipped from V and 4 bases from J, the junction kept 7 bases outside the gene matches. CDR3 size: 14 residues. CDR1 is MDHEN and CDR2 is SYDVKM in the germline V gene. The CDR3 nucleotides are TGTGCCAGCCTCTCAGGGGGCAGGTACAATGAGCAGTTCTTC. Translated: CASLSGGRYNEQFF.